This T cell receptor (beta chain) was captured by sequencing in a study of cytomegalovirus exposure and HLA in healthy donors. Broader study findings: Whilst most TCR sequences proved rare, a subset of public TCRs occurred across many donors. The listing of 150 or so TCR beta chains classed them as cytomegalovirus-associated. TCR beta sequences reportedly predicted the HLA-A and HLA-B alleles of most subjects accurately.

It was with 60 Vbeta and 13 Jbeta primers that the PCR ran. TCRdb's copy holds only in-frame clones and misses some; the assay was immunoSEQ multiplex PCR. This sample carries approximately 170,000 clones, about 85% of them seen once, and the ten largest clones take 1%. The table lists this clone with a count of one. No antigen is known for it. The donors were healthy bone marrow donors. Germline CDR1 reads LGHNA; CDR2 reads YNFKEQ. V gave up 0 bases and J gave up 0 bases; unmatched junction bases: 1. The CDR3 totals 15 residues. The specimen sequenced was PBMCs. The rearrangement joins TRBV4-2 to TRBJ2-7, with 8 bases fitting TRBD2. This receptor was obtained from a boy between 2 and 10 years old in good health and CMV-seronegative. The CDR3 nucleotides are TGTGCCAGCAGCCAAGAGAGCGGGAGCTCCTACGAGCAGTACTTC. This gives the protein CASSQESGSSYEQYF.